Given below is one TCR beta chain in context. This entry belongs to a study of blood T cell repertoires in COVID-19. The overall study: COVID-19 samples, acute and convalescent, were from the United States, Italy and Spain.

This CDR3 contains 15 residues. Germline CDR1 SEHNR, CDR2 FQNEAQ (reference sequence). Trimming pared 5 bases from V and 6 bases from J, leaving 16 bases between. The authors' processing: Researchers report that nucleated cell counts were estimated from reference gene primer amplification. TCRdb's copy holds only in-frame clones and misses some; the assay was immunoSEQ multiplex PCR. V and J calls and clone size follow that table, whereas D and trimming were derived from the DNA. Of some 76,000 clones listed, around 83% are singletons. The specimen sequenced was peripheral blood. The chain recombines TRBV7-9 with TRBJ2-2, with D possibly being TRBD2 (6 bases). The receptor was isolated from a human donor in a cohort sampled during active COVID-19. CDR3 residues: CASSATSTGAGELFF. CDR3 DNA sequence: TGTGCCAGCAGCGCTACTAGCACAGGCGCCGGGGAGCTGTTTTTT.